The 29 T cell receptor beta chains below all came from one sample that was sequenced in a study of spatial heterogeneity in lung cancer. The sample's time point: sample taken at primary tumor resection. Whole RNA was taken from tumor, nontumor lung or frozen PBMC; it was then sequenced unsorted. MiXCR, applied by TCRdb to the 5' RACE reads, yields one record per CDR3 protein. The repertoire has 40,000 to 45,000 distinct CDR3 sequences, roughly an eighth of them found once; the top ten carry approximately 60%. The sequences come from PBMCs, collected at surgery. Source of these receptors: a male donor with early-stage non-small cell lung cancer.

The CDR3: CASSQEGQGYGYTF. The CDR3 region has the DNA TGTGCCAGCAGCCAAGAGGGGCAGGGCTATGGCTACACCTTC. This chain uses TRBV4-2 with TRBJ1-2; D possibly corresponds to TRBD1 (5 bases). From germline, CDR1 is LGHNA and CDR2 YNFKEQ. The CDR3 covers 14 residues. The V end lost 0 bases, the J end lost 4 bases, and 9 bases lay between the germline ends.

This clonotype was seen many times. The chain is built from TRBV7-3 and TRBJ2-1; TRBD1 matches 11 bases. Germline V gives CDR1 SGHTA, CDR2 FQGTGA. The CDR3 consists of 16 residues. Trimming removed 5 bases from V and 6 bases from J; junction bases left unmatched: 9. The CDR3 nucleotides read TGTGCCAGCAGCCAAATGTCGGGACAGGGGGTCAATGAGCAGTTCTTC. Its protein is CASSQMSGQGVNEQFF.

This clonotype was counted a few times. The chain carries TRBV7-3 and TRBJ2-2; D is unresolved. The ends were cut back, 4 bases at V and 7 bases at J, with 7 bases in the middle. The germline CDR1 and CDR2 sequences are SGHTA and FQGTGA. The CDR3 consists of 12 residues. CDR3 protein: CASSSQYGELFF. Here the CDR3 DNA reads TGTGCCAGCAGCTCTCAATACGGGGAGCTGTTTTTT.

The chain combines TRBV7-2 with TRBJ1-4; TRBD1 is a possible D gene (6 bases). This CDR3 region has 16 residues. V lost 5 bases, J lost 7 bases, and 20 bases lay in between. The germline V gene has CDR1 SGHTA and CDR2 FQGNSA. CDR3 sequence reads: CASSPQGSGAGEKLFF. CDR3 nucleotide sequence: TGTGCCAGCAGCCCCCAGGGGTCCGGAGCGGGTGAAAAACTGTTTTTT.

This clonotype has a count of ten or more. This sequence joins TRBV7-9 and TRBJ2-3; D may be TRBD2 (6 bases). This CDR3 is 15 amino acids long. CDR1 SEHNR and CDR2 FQNEAQ come from the germline V gene (reference sequence). V shed 6 bases and J shed 4 bases, with 17 bases lying between them. CDR3 nucleotide sequence: TGTGCCAGCAGTTTACAATGGGGGGAGGCAGATACGCAGTATTTT. Its translation is CASSLQWGEADTQYF.

CDR3 in amino acids: CASSLVPPRGSGANVLTF. For the CDR3, the DNA is TGCGCCAGCAGCTTGGTCCCCCCCAGGGGCTCTGGGGCCAACGTCCTGACTTTC. The chain links TRBV5-1 to TRBJ2-6; a weak D match, TRBD1 (6 bases). Germline CDR1 reads SGHRS; CDR2 reads YFSETQ. Between the trimmed V and J ends, which lost 0 bases and 0 bases, there was a span of 13 bases. The CDR3 has 18 amino acids.

The chain employs TRBV7-6 and TRBJ2-7; 9 bases map to TRBD1. CDR1 and CDR2 (germline): SGHVS, FNYEAQ. This CDR3 is built from 14 residues. The V and J ends lost 5 bases and 5 bases, in that order; junction bases with no gene match: 7. CDR3 bases: TGTGCCAGCAGCATCGGACAGGGGAGGAACGAGCAGTACTTC. Translating it yields CASSIGQGRNEQYF.

This chain joins TRBV7-9 and TRBJ2-1, with 8 bases that match TRBD2. CDR3 length: 15 residues. V shed 5 bases and J 3 bases; nucleotides not matched to a gene: 6. Per germline, CDR1 SEHNR and CDR2 FQNEAQ (reference sequence). The CDR3 bases are TGTGCCAGCAGCCCCCGGGGGGGCTTCTACAATGAGCAGTTCTTC. Protein product: CASSPRGGFYNEQFF. The entire variable domain, with the rest obtained from reference TRBV7-9 and TRBJ2-1, is as follows: DTGVSQNPRHKITKRGQNVTFRCDPISEHNRLYWYRQTLGQGPEFLTYFQNEAQLEKSRLLSDRFSAERPKGSFSTLEIQRTEQGDSAMYLCASSPRGGFYNEQFFGPGTRLTVL.

The CDR3 reads CASSHHRGSGVQSSYNEQFF. CDR3 in DNA: TGCGCCAGCAGCCACCATCGGGGTAGCGGGGTCCAGAGCTCCTACAATGAGCAGTTCTTC. This rearrangement joins TRBV4-3 to TRBJ2-1, with TRBD2 matching 8 bases. CDR3 length: 20 amino acids. Per the germline V gene, CDR1 is LGHNA and CDR2 is YSLEER. V shed 3 bases and J 0 bases; nucleotides not matched to a gene: 16.

This clonotype was detected many times. The chain carries TRBV7-9 and TRBJ2-7; 9 bases align to TRBD2. CDR3 length: 14 residues. With V trimmed by 4 bases and J by 6 bases, 7 bases remained unmatched. Germline V gene lookup returns CDR1 SEHNR and CDR2 FQNEAQ (reference sequence). The CDR3 nucleotides are TGTGCCAGCAGCTCTTCAGGACTAGCGAGCGAGCAGTACTTC. Amino acids: CASSSSGLASEQYF.

This clonotype showed up many times. The V call is TRBV6-5, the J call TRBJ1-6; 7 bases agree with TRBD1. Unmatched junction bases numbered 6, after V lost 6 bases and J lost 7 bases. Germline V gene data show CDR1 as MNHEY and CDR2 as SVGAGI. The CDR3 is made up of 14 amino acids. Here the CDR3 DNA reads TGTGCCAGCAGACCGGGACAGACAAATTCACCCCTCCACTTT. As protein: CASRPGQTNSPLHF.

This clonotype was counted only a few times. This sequence joins TRBV11-1 and TRBJ1-1; no reliable D call. The germline gives CDR1 SGHAT, CDR2 FQDESV (reference sequence). V lost 1 base and J lost 1, with 16 bases in between. The CDR3 totals 17 residues. The CDR3 nucleotides read TGTGCCAGCAGCTTAGTTGGCAGGTCATCAGCGAACACTGAAGCTTTCTTT. Residues: CASSLVGRSSANTEAFF.

V is TRBV7-8 and J is TRBJ2-5; no definite D call. CDR1 is SGHVS and CDR2 is FQNEAQ in the germline V gene. V dropped 1 base and J dropped 5 bases, with 14 bases sitting between them. The CDR3 runs 15 residues. The CDR3 is CASSLDPHWSETQYF. In nucleotides, the CDR3 is TGTGCCAGCAGCTTAGACCCCCACTGGTCGGAGACCCAGTACTTC.

At least ten counts were recorded for this clonotype. V usage is TRBV4-3 and J usage is TRBJ2-3; a weak D match, TRBD2 (7 bases). The CDR3 is made up of 16 amino acids. The V gene's germline CDR1 is LGHNA and CDR2 YSLEER. Trimming cost V 4 bases and J 2 bases, with 16 bases left between them. CDR3 amino acids: CASSPRGGGPTDTQYF. For the CDR3, the DNA is TGCGCCAGCAGCCCTAGGGGAGGGGGGCCCACAGATACGCAGTATTTT.

This clonotype has a handful of counts. CDR3 DNA sequence: TGCAGTGCGACAAAGGCAAGCTCTGGAAACACCATATATTTT. It translates to CSATKASSGNTIYF. The chain joins TRBV20-1 to TRBJ1-3; D remains ambiguous. The CDR3 extends over 14 amino acids. Germline values: CDR1 DFQATT, CDR2 SNEGSKA (reference sequence). V was cut by 6 bases and J by 0 bases, with 12 bases left in between.

This chain uses TRBV5-1 with TRBJ2-1, with 7 bases aligning to TRBD1. The trim removed 2 bases at V and 4 bases at J, leaving 3 bases unmatched. This CDR3 contains 14 residues. The germline gives CDR1 SGHRS, CDR2 YFSETQ. The DNA of the CDR3 is TGCGCCAGCAGCTTTGGACAGGATTACAATGAGCAGTTCTTC. Amino acids: CASSFGQDYNEQFF.

V usage is TRBV6-6 and J usage is TRBJ2-7, with D hard to call. V lost 0 bases and J 4 bases, leaving 19 bases between the germline ends. This CDR3 is 17 amino acids long. Germline CDR1 reads MNHNY; CDR2 reads SVGAGI (reference sequence). CDR3 in DNA: TGTGCCAGCAGTTACTCTATTGGAGCCCGTCTACCTTACGAGCAGTACTTC. It specifies CASSYSIGARLPYEQYF.

The V and J genes are TRBV2 and TRBJ1-4; D unresolved. In germline, CDR1 is SNHLY, CDR2 FYNNEI. The CDR3 consists of 13 residues. V lost 4 bases to trimming and J lost 1 base, with 4 bases between them. The CDR3 DNA reads TGTGCCAGCAGTGCCAGAACTAATGAAAAACTGTTTTTT. Translated, it gives CASSARTNEKLFF.

Concerning this clonotype: A read error may be the cause here, since a much bigger clone is one base away. This sequence joins TRBV28 and TRBJ2-2; D gene uncertain. Germline CDR1 MDHEN, CDR2 SYDVKM. The CDR3 has 13 residues. CDR3 bases: TGTGCCAGCAGTATAGCTGCCACCGAGGAGCTGTTTTTT. This gives the protein CASSIAATEELFF.

The chain uses TRBV7-2 and TRBJ2-5; D possibly corresponds to TRBD1 (6 bases). CDR3 length equals 15 residues. Trimming stripped 5 bases from V and 2 bases from J, with 15 bases between. Germline loops: CDR1 SGHTA, CDR2 FQGNSA. The CDR3 nucleotides read TGTGCCAGCAGCAGAACCGGGACACCACAAGAGACCCAGTACTTC. Translating it yields CASSRTGTPQETQYF.

In this sample, this clonotype turned up a few times. The chain employs TRBV24-1 and TRBJ2-3; 7 bases are a match to TRBD2. CDR1 and CDR2 from the germline V gene are KGHDR and SFDVKD. This CDR3 has 14 residues. The J segment lost 4 bases and the V segment lost 2 bases, leaving 2 bases of the junction unmatched. The CDR3 bases are TGTGCCACCAGTGATTCCCTAGCGGCAGATACGCAGTATTTT. Translated: CATSDSLAADTQYF.

This clonotype was observed a handful of times. This chain uses TRBV2 with TRBJ2-7; 10 positions agree with TRBD2. J was trimmed by 3 bases and V by 6 bases; bases with no gene match: 5. The CDR3 spans 14 residues. Germline CDR1 reads SNHLY; CDR2 reads FYNNEI. The CDR3 region has the DNA TGTGCCAGCAGGGAGCGGGGGGGCATCTACGAGCAGTACTTC. This sequence encodes CASRERGGIYEQYF. Drawing the rest from reference TRBV2 and TRBJ2-7, the complete variable domain is EPEVTQTPSHQVTQMGQEVILRCVPISNHLYFYWYRQILGQKVEFLVSFYNNEISEKSEIFDDQFSVERPDGSNFTLKIRSTKLEDSAMYFCASRERGGIYEQYFGPGTRLTVT.

This clonotype was recorded a few times. The V call is TRBV5-1, the J call TRBJ2-3; D is unclear. The V end lost 1 base, the J end lost 0 bases, and 9 bases lay between the germline ends. The CDR3 loop spans 15 amino acids. CDR1 and CDR2 (germline): SGHRS, YFSETQ. CDR3 region: CASSLTSTSTDTQYF. For the CDR3, the DNA is TGCGCCAGCAGCTTGACTTCCACTAGCACAGATACGCAGTATTTT.

At least ten counts were recorded for this clonotype. V is TRBV6-2 or TRBV6-3 and J is TRBJ2-2, with 8 bases lining up with TRBD1. Germline V CDR1 and CDR2: MNHEY, SVGEGT. CDR3 length: 15 residues. V gave up 1 base and J gave up 4 bases; unmatched junction bases: 2. The DNA for the CDR3 is TGTGCCAGCAGTTACTTCAGGGGGCCCACCGGGGAGCTGTTTTTT. Its protein product is CASSYFRGPTGELFF.

This chain uses TRBV7-3 with TRBJ1-1; tentative D call: TRBD1 (6 bases). Germline V lookup: CDR1 SGHTA, CDR2 FQGTGA. This CDR3 is 15 amino acids long. Deletions cut 5 bases from V and 5 bases from J, with 18 bases between. CDR3 region: CASSPTGTQGTEAFF. The CDR3 DNA reads TGTGCCAGCAGCCCGACCGGGACCCAGGGGACTGAAGCTTTCTTT.

V and J are TRBV28 and TRBJ2-7; 16 nucleotides line up with TRBD2. With V trimmed by 6 bases and J by 3 bases, 11 bases remained unmatched. Germline values: CDR1 MDHEN, CDR2 SYDVKM. The CDR3 is 18 residues long. The CDR3 DNA reads TGTGCCAGCAGAACCCCGGGACTAGCGGGAGGGCCGGGCTACGAGCAGTACTTC. This codes for CASRTPGLAGGPGYEQYF.

This clonotype was observed a few times. The chain links TRBV3-1 to TRBJ2-3; possible D gene TRBD2, 5 bases. The CDR3 has 13 residues. The germline gives CDR1 LGHDT, CDR2 YNNKEL (reference sequence). V was trimmed by 1 base and J by 4 bases, leaving 6 bases between them. The CDR3 here is CASSQGSADTQYF. The CDR3 nucleotides read TGTGCCAGCAGCCAAGGTAGCGCAGATACGCAGTATTTT.

The chain joins TRBV15 to TRBJ2-2, with D tentatively TRBD1 or TRBD2 (6 bases each). The ends were cut back, 0 bases at V and 7 bases at J, with 15 bases in the middle. The CDR3 runs 16 residues. CDR1 and CDR2 (germline): LNHNV, YYDKDF (reference sequence). CDR3 in amino acids: CATSREGGSLLGELFF. Here the CDR3 DNA reads TGTGCCACCAGCAGAGAAGGGGGGTCCTTACTCGGGGAGCTGTTTTTT.

This clonotype occurred many times. The J gene is TRBJ2-7, the V gene TRBV27; 9 positions match TRBD1. Germline CDR1 MNHEY, CDR2 SMNVEV (reference sequence). Losses at the gene ends were 8 bases for V and 2 bases for J; bases not matched to a gene: 16. This CDR3 is built from 17 residues. CDR3 protein: CASGNPSVQGAAYEQYF. The CDR3 coding sequence is TGTGCCAGCGGCAACCCCTCAGTACAGGGGGCGGCCTACGAGCAGTACTTC.